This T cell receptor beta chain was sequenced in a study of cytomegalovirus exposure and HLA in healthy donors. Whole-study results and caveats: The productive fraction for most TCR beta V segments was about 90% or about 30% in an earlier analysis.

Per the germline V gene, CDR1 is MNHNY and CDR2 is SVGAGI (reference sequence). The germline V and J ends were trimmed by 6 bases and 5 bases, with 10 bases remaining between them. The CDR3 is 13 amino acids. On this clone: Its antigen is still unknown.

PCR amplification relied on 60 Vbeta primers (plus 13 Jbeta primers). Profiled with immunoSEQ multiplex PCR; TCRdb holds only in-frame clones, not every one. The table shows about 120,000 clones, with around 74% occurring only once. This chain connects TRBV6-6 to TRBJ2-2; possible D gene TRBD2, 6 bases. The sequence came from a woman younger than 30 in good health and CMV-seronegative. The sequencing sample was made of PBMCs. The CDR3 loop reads CASRNGGTGELFF. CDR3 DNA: TGTGCCAGCAGAAACGGGGGAACCGGGGAGCTGTTTTTT.